This T cell receptor beta chain was recovered during a study of OX40 agonist ivuxolimab in advanced cancers. At the level of the study: Mean age approximately 61 years, range about 23 to 80; around 80% male.

The germline CDR1 and CDR2 sequences are SGHVS and FNYEAQ. This CDR3 is built from 18 residues. J was trimmed by 4 bases and V by 5 bases; bases with no gene match: 17. TCRdb's copy holds only in-frame clones and misses some; the assay was immunoSEQ multiplex PCR. The data show about 45,000 clones, roughly 88% seen once. This clonotype was sampled from an adult with an advanced solid tumor such as melanoma, head and neck, liver or kidney cancer. Here the sequenced sample was CD4+ or CD8+ T cells sorted from blood, taken in a trial of the OX40 agonist ivuxolimab. This sequence joins TRBV7-6 and TRBJ2-5, with 9 bases aligning to TRBD2. The CDR3 region is CASSPIAGVGLRVETQYF. DNA of the CDR3: TGTGCCAGCAGCCCAATAGCGGGAGTGGGCCTCAGGGTAGAGACCCAGTACTTC.